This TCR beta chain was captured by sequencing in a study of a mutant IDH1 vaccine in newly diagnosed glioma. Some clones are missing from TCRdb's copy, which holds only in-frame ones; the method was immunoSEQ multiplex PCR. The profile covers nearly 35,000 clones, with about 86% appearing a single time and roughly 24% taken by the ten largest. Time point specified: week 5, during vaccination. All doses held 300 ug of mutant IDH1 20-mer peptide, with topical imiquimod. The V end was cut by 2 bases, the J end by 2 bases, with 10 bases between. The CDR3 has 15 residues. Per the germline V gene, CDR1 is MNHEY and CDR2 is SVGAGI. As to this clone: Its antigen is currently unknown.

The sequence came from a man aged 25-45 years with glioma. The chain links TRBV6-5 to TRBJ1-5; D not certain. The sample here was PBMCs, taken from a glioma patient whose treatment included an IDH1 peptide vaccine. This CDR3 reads CASSYATGGNQPQHF. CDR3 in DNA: TGTGCCAGCAGTTACGCGACCGGGGGCAATCAGCCCCAGCATTTT.